This T cell receptor beta chain was identified during a study of T cells in Graves' hyperthyroidism and ophthalmopathy. CDR1 and CDR2 (germline): SGHRS, YFSETQ. The CDR3 covers 13 residues. V was trimmed by 0 bases and J by 8 bases, leaving 10 bases between them. Notes on the study in general: Classification by a 13 V-J model distinguished ophthalmopathy from stable hyperthyroidism.

The PBMCs studied were ones that came from 8.5 to 10 ml fresh peripheral blood. Researchers took RNA transcripts and amplified the TCR beta CDR3 regions from them. HTBI primers were employed in a first-round RT-PCR of the TCR CDR3. TCRdb re-analysed the multiplex PCR reads in MiXCR, keeping a single row per CDR3 protein. The data show approximately 620,000 distinct CDR3 sequences, 16% seen once. This clonotype was observed at least ten times. Its antigen is unknown. The sequencing sample was made of blood. The chain recombines TRBV5-1 with TRBJ2-3; D unresolved. This TCR was sampled from a woman aged 35 to 49 with Graves' ophthalmopathy. The CDR3 sequence: CASSLVADSTQYF. The CDR3 nucleotides are TGCGCCAGCAGCTTGGTCGCCGATAGTACGCAGTATTTT.